The clone carrying this TCR beta chain has only one observation. The antigen is not known. This sample was included in a study of CD8 T cells in Susac syndrome. General study results and limits: In its TCR sequencing and HLA analysis, the study acknowledged that the number of individuals was relatively small.

After extraction with the RNeasy kit, roughly 0.5 to 1 ug of the RNA was reverse transcribed using random hexamers. TCRdb re-called the immunoSEQ multiplex PCR reads with MiXCR, one entry per CDR3 protein. The sample lists some 100,000 distinct CDR3 sequences, around 95% occurring once. V lost 2 bases and J 0 bases, leaving 8 bases between the germline ends. Germline V lookup: CDR1 SQVTM, CDR2 ANQGSEA. The CDR3 covers 14 residues. Healthy donors matched for age and sex were used as controls. This clonotype was obtained from a human donor in good health. This chain links TRBV29-1 with TRBJ2-1; unclear D gene. Sequencing was done on a sample of CD4+ T cells from PBMCs. Here the CDR3 DNA reads TGCAGCGTTGAACCCATAGGCTCCTACAATGAGCAGTTCTTC. Translating it yields CSVEPIGSYNEQFF.